Sequencing of this TCR beta chain was carried out in a study of T cell repertoires in cytomegalovirus infection. In regard to this clonotype: The antigen is unknown.

TCRdb fed the reads into MiXCR, producing one record per CDR3 protein. Here the sample spans roughly 180,000 distinct CDR3 sequences, 20% to 25% being singletons. The TCR sequence derives from a human donor in good health (CMV status not recorded). Some clones in this sample may be carry-over from other donors' samples. The sequences come from CD8+ T cells from cultured PBMCs, collected from culture after CMV antigen stimulation.

CDR3 sequence (DNA): TGTGCCAGCAGCCGCCGACTAGCGGGGCTTCCAGATACGCAGTATTTT. Translating it yields CASSRRLAGLPDTQYF. The chain recombines TRBV7-2 with TRBJ2-3; 11 bases line up with TRBD2. The CDR3 contains 16 residues. Germline V gives CDR1 SGHTA, CDR2 FQGNSA. Losses at the gene ends were 5 bases for V and 4 bases for J; bases not matched to a gene: 8. The variable domain in full, with the rest retrieved from reference TRBV7-2 and TRBJ2-3, is GAGVSQSPSNKVTEKGKDVELRCDPISGHTALYWYRQSLGQGLEFLIYFQGNSAPDKSGLPSDRFSAERTGGSVSTLTIQRTQQEDSAVYLCASSRRLAGLPDTQYFGPGTRLTVL.